This T cell receptor beta chain was documented in a study of blood T cell repertoires in COVID-19. Only in-frame clones appear in the TCRdb table, and some are missing; sequencing was by immunoSEQ multiplex PCR. The top ten clones hold 1.8% of a sample with 90,000 or so clones, roughly nine tenths of them seen once. Losses at the gene ends were 6 bases for V and 2 bases for J; bases not matched to a gene: 10. CDR3 size: 17 residues. Germline V gene sequence: CDR1 ENHRY, CDR2 SYGVKD. The clonotype comes from a human donor with active COVID-19. The donor label of this sample is uncertain. What was sequenced was peripheral blood. The chain employs TRBV10-3 and TRBJ2-5; 12 nucleotides match TRBD2. CDR3 bases: TGTGCCATCAGCACGCCTAGCGGGGGGGCCGTACAAGAGACCCAGTACTTC. This sequence encodes CAISTPSGGAVQETQYF.